This TCR beta chain was recorded in a study of blood T cell repertoires in COVID-19. About the research overall: Some COVID-19 samples were acute and others convalescent; all came from the United States, Italy and Spain. Sample material is recorded as cDNA or gDNA derived from T cells, B-cell-depleted T cells, or PBMCs.

CDR3 length: 16 residues. Trimming stripped 10 bases from V and 0 bases from J, with 20 bases between. In germline, CDR1 is SEHNR, CDR2 FQNEAQ (reference sequence). This clone was counted only a few times. In the authors' workflow: By means of reference gene primer amplification, nucleated cell counts were estimated. TCRdb's copy holds only in-frame clones and misses some; the assay was immunoSEQ multiplex PCR. V, J and clone size are those of that table, while D and trimming were read from the DNA. The sample has about 68,000 clones; 80% to 90% are singletons. The receptor was derived from a woman aged 55 to 70 with acute or convalescent COVID-19. V usage is TRBV7-9 and J usage is TRBJ2-3, with D unresolved. Sequencing input: peripheral blood. The CDR3 sequence is CAIPAPWASSTDTQYF. The CDR3 DNA follows: TGTGCCATCCCAGCCCCCTGGGCGAGTAGCACAGATACGCAGTATTTT.